Listed below are T cell receptor beta chains from one sample, sequenced in a study of CD8 T cells in ankylosing spondylitis. TCRdb passed the 5' RACE reads through MiXCR, listing each CDR3 protein once. The sample holds approximately 220,000 distinct CDR3 sequences, around 19% seen once. The source material was blood, either unsorted or a sorted T cell fraction (not recorded which). These receptors originate from a male donor with ankylosing spondylitis. CDR3s include the opening cysteine and the closing phenylalanine or tryptophan. Each record gives: clone size, D gene, V gene, J gene, CDR3 DNA, CDR3 protein. The D gene is left open where the match is weak. A clone size is listed for some rows: how often the clone was seen (once, few, many), or a class if it is expanded.

clone_size: many; d_call: TRBD1; v_call: TRBV29-1; j_call: TRBJ2-1; cdr3_nt: TGCAGCGTTGAATCGGGGGCCACAGGGGGCATCTACAATGAGCAGTTCTTC; cdr3_aa: CSVESGATGGIYNEQFF
clone_size: NA; d_call: TRBD2; v_call: TRBV27; j_call: TRBJ2-3; cdr3_nt: TGTGCCAGCAGTGGGACTAGCGGTCTCACAGATACGCAGTATTTT; cdr3_aa: CASSGTSGLTDTQYF
clone_size: NA; d_call: TRBD2; v_call: TRBV12-3/TRBV12-4; j_call: TRBJ2-1; cdr3_nt: TGTGCCAGCAGGCCCGGGACTAGCGGGAGCAATGAGCAGTTCTTC; cdr3_aa: CASRPGTSGSNEQFF
clone_size: few; d_call: TRBD1; v_call: TRBV4-2; j_call: TRBJ1-3; cdr3_nt: TGTGCCAGCAGCCTAGCAGGGGGACTCCTTGAGGGCACCATATATTTT; cdr3_aa: CASSLAGGLLEGTIYF
clone_size: few; d_call: NA; v_call: TRBV7-9; j_call: TRBJ2-3; cdr3_nt: TGTGCCAGCAGTTCCAGGGACACAGATACGCAGTATTTT; cdr3_aa: CASSSRDTDTQYF
clone_size: many; d_call: NA; v_call: TRBV15; j_call: TRBJ2-3; cdr3_nt: TGTGCCACCAGCAGAGATTGGGCCATCACAGATACGCAGTATTTT; cdr3_aa: CATSRDWAITDTQYF
clone_size: many; d_call: NA; v_call: TRBV11-2; j_call: TRBJ2-3; cdr3_nt: TGTGCCAGCAGCTTAGAGGTGGGGGTAGCATGGACAGATACGCAGTATTTT; cdr3_aa: CASSLEVGVAWTDTQYF
clone_size: NA; d_call: TRBD1; v_call: TRBV29-1; j_call: TRBJ2-7; cdr3_nt: TGCAGCGTGGAGGAAGACAGGGGATTTTCCTACGAGCAGTACTTC; cdr3_aa: CSVEEDRGFSYEQYF
clone_size: many; d_call: TRBD1; v_call: TRBV12-3/TRBV12-4; j_call: TRBJ1-2; cdr3_nt: TGTGCCAGCACCTTGGGGGGGACAGGGTATGGCTACACCTTC; cdr3_aa: CASTLGGTGYGYTF
clone_size: few; d_call: TRBD2; v_call: TRBV9; j_call: TRBJ2-1; cdr3_nt: TGTGCCAGCAGCGTATTTCTACTAGCGGGAGTTAATGAGCAGTTCTTC; cdr3_aa: CASSVFLLAGVNEQFF
clone_size: NA; d_call: NA; v_call: TRBV10-3; j_call: TRBJ1-1; cdr3_nt: TGTGCCATCAGTGATGGTTGGGGTGAAGCTTTCTTT; cdr3_aa: CAISDGWGEAFF
clone_size: many; d_call: TRBD1; v_call: TRBV4-2; j_call: TRBJ1-3; cdr3_nt: TGTGCCAGCAGCCAGGACAGGGGCTCTGGAAACACCATATATTTT; cdr3_aa: CASSQDRGSGNTIYF
clone_size: few; d_call: NA; v_call: TRBV11-2; j_call: TRBJ2-1; cdr3_nt: TGTGCCAGCAGCTTCGGCAGGGGAACCCTACAGTTCTTC; cdr3_aa: CASSFGRGTLQFF
clone_size: few; d_call: NA; v_call: TRBV9; j_call: TRBJ1-1; cdr3_nt: TGTGCCAGCAGCGTAGTGTTGAACACTGAAGCTTTCTTT; cdr3_aa: CASSVVLNTEAFF
clone_size: few; d_call: NA; v_call: TRBV2; j_call: TRBJ1-6; cdr3_nt: TGTGCCAGCAGTGTTTACGCCGGGGGGGCAAATTCACCCCTCCACTTT; cdr3_aa: CASSVYAGGANSPLHF
clone_size: few; d_call: NA; v_call: TRBV7-9; j_call: TRBJ2-1; cdr3_nt: TGTGCCAGCAGCGAATGGGTTACCAATGAGCAGTTCTTC; cdr3_aa: CASSEWVTNEQFF
clone_size: NA; d_call: TRBD1; v_call: TRBV12-3/TRBV12-4; j_call: TRBJ1-6; cdr3_nt: TGTGCCAGCAGTGGACAGGGGGTTTCACCCCTCCACTTT; cdr3_aa: CASSGQGVSPLHF
clone_size: few; d_call: NA; v_call: TRBV6-5; j_call: TRBJ1-1; cdr3_nt: TGTGCCAGCAGTTACTCCGAAGGGGGGGAAGCTTTCTTT; cdr3_aa: CASSYSEGGEAFF
clone_size: few; d_call: TRBD1; v_call: TRBV27; j_call: TRBJ1-2; cdr3_nt: TGTGCCAGCAGTTTATCGCGGGGGACAGCGAACTATGGCTACACCTTC; cdr3_aa: CASSLSRGTANYGYTF
clone_size: NA; d_call: NA; v_call: TRBV27; j_call: TRBJ2-7; cdr3_nt: TGTGCCAGCAGTATCGGAGGGGCCTACGAGCAGTACTTC; cdr3_aa: CASSIGGAYEQYF
clone_size: few; d_call: NA; v_call: TRBV10-3; j_call: TRBJ2-1; cdr3_nt: TGTGCCATCAGGGAGGGATCCTACAATGAGCAGTTCTTC; cdr3_aa: CAIREGSYNEQFF
clone_size: many; d_call: NA; v_call: TRBV27; j_call: TRBJ1-1; cdr3_nt: TGTGCCAGCAGCCACGGGACGGGAAGCACTGAAGCTTTCTTT; cdr3_aa: CASSHGTGSTEAFF
clone_size: few; d_call: TRBD2; v_call: TRBV13; j_call: TRBJ2-1; cdr3_nt: TGTGCCAGCAGCCCGAGCGGGAGTGAGTTTTTCAATGAGCAGTTCTTC; cdr3_aa: CASSPSGSEFFNEQFF
clone_size: few; d_call: NA; v_call: TRBV5-1; j_call: TRBJ1-2; cdr3_nt: TGCGCCAGCAGCACCAGGTACTCCTATGGCTACACCTTC; cdr3_aa: CASSTRYSYGYTF
clone_size: few; d_call: TRBD2; v_call: TRBV29-1; j_call: TRBJ2-7; cdr3_nt: TGCAGCGTTGTGGCGCGGGAGGGCCCCGACGAGCAGTACTTC; cdr3_aa: CSVVAREGPDEQYF
clone_size: NA; d_call: NA; v_call: TRBV30; j_call: TRBJ1-2; cdr3_nt: TGTGCCTGGACCACCACAGGCCCTAACTATGGCTACACCTTC; cdr3_aa: CAWTTTGPNYGYTF
clone_size: NA; d_call: TRBD1; v_call: TRBV12-3/TRBV12-4; j_call: TRBJ1-5; cdr3_nt: TGTGCCAGCAGTTCACAGGGGGCCGGCAATCAGCCCCAGCATTTT; cdr3_aa: CASSSQGAGNQPQHF
clone_size: NA; d_call: NA; v_call: TRBV4-1; j_call: TRBJ1-2; cdr3_nt: TGCGCCAGCAGCCAAGATGGGGGGCTAAGGGATGGCTACACCTTC; cdr3_aa: CASSQDGGLRDGYTF
clone_size: many; d_call: NA; v_call: TRBV4-3; j_call: TRBJ2-1; cdr3_nt: TGCGCCAGCAGCCAAGTGAGCGGAGCCTACAATGAGCAGTTCTTC; cdr3_aa: CASSQVSGAYNEQFF
clone_size: few; d_call: NA; v_call: TRBV5-1; j_call: TRBJ2-7; cdr3_nt: TGCGCCAGCAGCCGGGGACATTCCAACGAGCAGTACTTC; cdr3_aa: CASSRGHSNEQYF